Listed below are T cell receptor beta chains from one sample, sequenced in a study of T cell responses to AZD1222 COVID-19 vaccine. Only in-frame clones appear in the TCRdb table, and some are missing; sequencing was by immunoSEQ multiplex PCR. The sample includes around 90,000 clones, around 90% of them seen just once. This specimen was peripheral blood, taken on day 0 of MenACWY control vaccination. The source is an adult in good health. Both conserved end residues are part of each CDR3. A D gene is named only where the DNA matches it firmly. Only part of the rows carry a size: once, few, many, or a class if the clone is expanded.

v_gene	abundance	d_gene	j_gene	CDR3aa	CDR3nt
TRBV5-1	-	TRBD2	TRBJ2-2	CASSFGLAGVTGELFF	TGCGCCAGCAGCTTTGGACTAGCGGGAGTTACCGGGGAGCTGTTTTTT
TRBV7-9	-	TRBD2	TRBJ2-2	CASSPRGGRNGELFF	TGTGCCAGCAGCCCGCGGGGGGGCCGAAACGGGGAGCTGTTTTTT
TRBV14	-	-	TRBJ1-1	CASSHGLNTEAFF	TGTGCCAGCAGCCACGGCCTTAACACTGAAGCTTTCTTT
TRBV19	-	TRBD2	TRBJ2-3	CASSIAASGGAGNTQYF	TGTGCCAGTAGTATAGCGGCTAGCGGGGGGGCCGGGAATACGCAGTATTTT
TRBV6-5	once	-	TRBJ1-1	CASSLGEGDTEAFF	TGTGCCAGCAGCCTGGGGGAGGGGGACACTGAAGCTTTCTTT
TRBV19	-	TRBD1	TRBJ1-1	CASSVRPGGSTEAFF	TGTGCCAGTAGTGTCCGGCCAGGGGGGTCCACTGAAGCTTTCTTT
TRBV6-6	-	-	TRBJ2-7	CASSPTWDPYEQYF	TGTGCCAGCAGCCCAACCTGGGACCCCTACGAGCAGTACTTC
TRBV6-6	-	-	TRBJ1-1	CASSRGGATEAFF	TGTGCCAGCAGCCGGGGAGGGGCCACTGAAGCTTTCTTT
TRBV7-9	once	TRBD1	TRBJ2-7	CASSLARTGGIYEQYF	TGTGCCAGCAGCTTAGCAAGGACAGGGGGTATATACGAGCAGTACTTC
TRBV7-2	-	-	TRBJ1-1	CASSQPQGINTEAFF	TGTGCCAGCAGCCAGCCCCAGGGTATAAACACTGAAGCTTTCTTT
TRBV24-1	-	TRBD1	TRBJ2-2	CATGGQGVTNTGELFF	TGTGCCACCGGGGGACAGGGGGTGACGAACACCGGGGAGCTGTTTTTT
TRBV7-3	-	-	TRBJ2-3	CASSLIGETDTQYF	TGTGCCAGCAGCTTAATTGGGGAAACAGATACGCAGTATTTT
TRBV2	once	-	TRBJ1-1	CASRPMNTEAFF	TGTGCCAGCAGGCCCATGAACACTGAAGCTTTCTTT
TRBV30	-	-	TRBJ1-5	CASAGGYSNQPQHF	TGTGCCTCCGCGGGGGGGTATAGCAATCAGCCCCAGCATTTT
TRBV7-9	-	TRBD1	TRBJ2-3	CASSPGQGASDTQYF	TGTGCCAGCAGCCCTGGACAGGGGGCTTCAGATACGCAGTATTTT
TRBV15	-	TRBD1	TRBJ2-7	CATSRGTGYNYEQYF	TGTGCCACCAGCAGGGGGACAGGATACAACTACGAGCAGTACTTC
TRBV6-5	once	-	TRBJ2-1	CASSYGYNEQFF	TGTGCCAGCAGTTACGGGTACAATGAGCAGTTCTTC
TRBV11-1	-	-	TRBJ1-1	CASSSTSGITEAFF	TGTGCCAGCAGCTCCACCTCAGGGATCACTGAAGCTTTCTTT
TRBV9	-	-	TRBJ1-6	CASSVSGSHSPLHF	TGTGCCAGCAGCGTATCTGGGTCGCATTCACCCCTCCACTTT
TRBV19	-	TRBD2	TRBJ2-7	CASSAYGRDGLYEQYF	TGTGCCAGTAGTGCCTACGGGAGGGACGGCCTCTACGAGCAGTACTTC
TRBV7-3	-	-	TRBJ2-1	CASSSYSTRANEQFF	TGTGCCAGCAGCTCGTACTCCACTAGGGCCAATGAGCAGTTCTTC
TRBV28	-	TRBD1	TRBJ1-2	CASRSTGGYGYTF	TGTGCCAGCAGGTCGACAGGGGGGTATGGCTACACCTTC
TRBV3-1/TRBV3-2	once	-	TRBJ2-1	CASSHRGYNEQFF	TGTGCCAGCAGCCACCGGGGATACAATGAGCAGTTCTTC
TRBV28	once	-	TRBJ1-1	CASSLVGMNTEAFF	TGTGCCAGCAGTTTAGTAGGGATGAACACTGAAGCTTTCTTT
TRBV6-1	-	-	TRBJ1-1	CASSEKGGAAEAFF	TGTGCCAGCAGTGAAAAGGGGGGGGCAGCTGAAGCTTTCTTT
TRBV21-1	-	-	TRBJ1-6	CASTFRVPPLHF	TGTGCCAGCACATTCAGGGTTCCACCCCTCCACTTT
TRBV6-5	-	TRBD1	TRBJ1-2	CASSSNRGSNYGYTF	TGTGCCAGCAGTAGTAACAGGGGGTCTAACTATGGCTACACCTTC
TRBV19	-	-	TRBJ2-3	CASSREFSTDTQYF	TGTGCCAGTAGTAGAGAGTTTAGCACAGATACGCAGTATTTT
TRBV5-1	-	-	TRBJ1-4	CASSLQGQNEKLFF	TGCGCCAGCAGCTTACAAGGACAGAATGAAAAACTGTTTTTT
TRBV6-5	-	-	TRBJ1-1	CASRTQGHTEAFF	TGTGCCAGCAGAACTCAGGGGCACACTGAAGCTTTCTTT
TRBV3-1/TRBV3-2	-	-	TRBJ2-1	CASSATGGINEQFF	TGTGCCAGCAGCGCAACCGGGGGAATAAATGAGCAGTTCTTC
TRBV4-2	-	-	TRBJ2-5	CASSQDNSDYGETQYF	TGTGCCAGCAGCCAAGATAACTCGGATTATGGGGAGACCCAGTACTTC
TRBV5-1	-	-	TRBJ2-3	CASSLVDRSAGDTQYF	TGCGCCAGCAGCTTAGTCGACAGGTCGGCGGGAGATACGCAGTATTTT
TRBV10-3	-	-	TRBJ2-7	CAISESRSRAYEQYF	TGTGCCATCAGTGAGTCCAGGTCACGGGCCTACGAGCAGTACTTC
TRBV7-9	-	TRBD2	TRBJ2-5	CASSSAGGAETQYF	TGTGCCAGCAGTTCAGCGGGAGGGGCAGAGACCCAGTACTTC
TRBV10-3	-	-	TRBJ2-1	CAISESAGQINEQFF	TGTGCCATCAGTGAGTCGGCAGGGCAGATCAATGAGCAGTTCTTC
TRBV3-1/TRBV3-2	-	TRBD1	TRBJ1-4	CASSPGRQGAIEKLFF	TGTGCCAGCAGCCCCGGTAGACAGGGGGCCATTGAAAAACTGTTTTTT
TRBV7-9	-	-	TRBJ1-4	CASVPTTNEKLFF	TGTGCCAGCGTCCCCACAACTAATGAAAAACTGTTTTTT
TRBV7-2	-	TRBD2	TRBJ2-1	CASSFWEGTYNEQFF	TGTGCCAGCAGCTTTTGGGAGGGTACGTACAATGAGCAGTTCTTC
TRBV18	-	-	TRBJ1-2	CASSPGGSSNYGYTF	TGTGCCAGCTCACCCGGGGGGTCCTCTAACTATGGCTACACCTTC
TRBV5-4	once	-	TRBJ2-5	CASRIPGAPQETQYF	TGTGCCAGCAGGATTCCGGGAGCCCCCCAAGAGACCCAGTACTTC
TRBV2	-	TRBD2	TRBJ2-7	CASRPAGTDYEQYF	TGTGCCAGCAGACCAGCGGGAACGGACTACGAGCAGTACTTC